The T cell receptor (beta chain) under discussion was sequenced for a study of T cells in Graves' hyperthyroidism and ophthalmopathy. RNA transcripts yielded amplified TCR beta CDR3 regions. First-round RT-PCR with HTBI primers amplified the TCR CDR3 region. TCRdb reprocessed the multiplex PCR reads via MiXCR and lists one record per CDR3 protein. The sample lists some 760,000 distinct CDR3 sequences; around 13% were seen once. This TCR was sampled from a woman younger than 35 with Graves' hyperthyroidism. The sequencing input was blood.

Here the CDR3 reads CASSGPSRRSTDTQYF. As DNA, the CDR3 is TGTGCCAGCAGCGGACCAAGTCGGCGTAGCACAGATACGCAGTATTTT. The rearrangement uses TRBV9 and TRBJ2-3, with D unresolved. The CDR3 is 16 amino acids. The germline CDR1 and CDR2 sequences are SGDLS and YYNGEE. V lost 3 bases and J lost 0, with 14 bases in between.